The clone carrying this TCR beta chain showed up just a few times. Authors' processing steps: Researchers report that nucleated cell counts were estimated from reference gene primer amplification. The data were produced by immunoSEQ multiplex PCR, yet TCRdb's version contains in-frame clones alone and is incomplete. The D gene and trimming were derived from the DNA, and the V and J assignments and clone size from that table. The table records about 310,000 clones, roughly 86% of them present only once. Participants spanned ages 18 to 89 years and resided in about 24 US areas. The sample comes from a study of blood T cell repertoires in COVID-19. For the study at large: There were acute and convalescent COVID-19 samples, and they came from the United States, Italy and Spain. Sample material is recorded as cDNA or gDNA derived from T cells, B-cell-depleted T cells, or PBMCs.

The V end lost 1 base, the J end lost 0 bases, and 16 bases lay between the germline ends. The CDR3 extends over 17 amino acids. Germline values: CDR1 SGHDT, CDR2 YYEEEE. The sample taken for sequencing was PBMCs or T cells enriched from blood (not recorded which). V is TRBV5-6 and J is TRBJ1-2; D remains unclear. This receptor was obtained from a woman between 25 and 40 years old who had recovered from COVID-19. This CDR3 is CASSLMWARTPNYGYTF. The CDR3 DNA reads as TGTGCCAGCAGCTTGATGTGGGCGCGGACTCCTAACTATGGCTACACCTTC. The full variable domain, its missing parts supplied by reference TRBV5-6 and TRBJ1-2, is DAGVTQSPTHLIKTRGQQVTLRCSPKSGHDTVSWYQQALGQGPQFIFQYYEEEERQRGNFPDRFSGHQFPNYSSELNVNALLLGDSALYLCASSLMWARTPNYGYTFGSGTRLTVV.